The rows below give T cell receptor beta chains drawn from one sample of a study of T cell repertoires in cytomegalovirus infection. TCRdb recomputed calls from the reads with MiXCR, one row per CDR3 protein. The data show around 740,000 distinct CDR3 sequences, roughly 36% seen once. The sample taken for sequencing was PBMCs. These receptors originate from a human donor in good health (CMV status not recorded). Some clones in this sample may be carry-over from other donors' samples. Both conserved end residues are trimmed from each CDR3.

V,J,CDR3
TRBV7-2,TRBJ2-3,ASSLAAGGASDTQY
TRBV12-3/TRBV12-4,TRBJ2-1,ASSLPGTGLEEQF
TRBV5-1,TRBJ2-5,ASSLGQGASETQY
TRBV6-5,TRBJ2-2,ASIRDRSTGELF
TRBV6-8,TRBJ2-7,ASIDRDHEQY
TRBV28,TRBJ1-5,ASSPGGAAEQPQH
TRBV12-3/TRBV12-4,TRBJ2-1,ASSLAAGYEQF
TRBV27,TRBJ2-7,ASSQPRSLTPFEQY
TRBV7-9,TRBJ2-7,ASSSSGGRNYEQY
TRBV10-3,TRBJ1-5,AAQGDPNQPQH
TRBV12-3/TRBV12-4,TRBJ1-4,ASSRRMTETNEKLF
TRBV7-6,TRBJ1-1,ASSPPRAQNTEAF
TRBV6-1,TRBJ2-1,ASSPSYNYNEQF
TRBV6-5,TRBJ2-1,ASSYMGEQF
TRBV6-5,TRBJ2-5,ASSYSRQKQETQY
TRBV20-1,TRBJ2-5,SARDRASGTLGETQY
TRBV28,TRBJ1-5,ALSFCGHRV
TRBV28,TRBJ1-1,ASSSPGTVNTEAF
TRBV7-9,TRBJ1-1,ASSLAGFPEAF
TRBV7-3,TRBJ2-7,ASSLYGRDAPTYEQY
TRBV5-1,TRBJ2-3,ASSLEQASGIDTQY
TRBV7-2,TRBJ2-3,ASSLNWHGDTQY
TRBV6-6,TRBJ2-2,ASNTGTTGELF
TRBV28,TRBJ2-7,ASTKRGRAYEQY
TRBV28,TRBJ2-7,ASRARTYEQY
TRBV28,TRBJ1-2,ASSFSETGGSYGYT
TRBV2,TRBJ1-1,ASSETLRGKGTEAF
TRBV29-1,TRBJ2-3,SVGFGADTQY